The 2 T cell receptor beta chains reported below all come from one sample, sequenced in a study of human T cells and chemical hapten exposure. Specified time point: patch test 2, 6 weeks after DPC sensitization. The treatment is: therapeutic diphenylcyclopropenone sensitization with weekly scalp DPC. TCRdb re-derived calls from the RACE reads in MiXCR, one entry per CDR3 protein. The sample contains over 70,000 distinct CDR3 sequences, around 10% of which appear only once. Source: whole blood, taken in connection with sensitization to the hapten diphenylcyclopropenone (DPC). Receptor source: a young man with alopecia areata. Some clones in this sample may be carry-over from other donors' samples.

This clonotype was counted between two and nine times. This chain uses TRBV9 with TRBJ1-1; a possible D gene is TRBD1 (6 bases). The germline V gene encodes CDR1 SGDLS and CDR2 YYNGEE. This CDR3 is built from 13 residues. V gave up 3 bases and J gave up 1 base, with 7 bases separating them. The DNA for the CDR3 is TGTGCCAGCAGCGGGACAGAGAACACTGAAGCTTTCTTT. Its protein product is CASSGTENTEAFF.

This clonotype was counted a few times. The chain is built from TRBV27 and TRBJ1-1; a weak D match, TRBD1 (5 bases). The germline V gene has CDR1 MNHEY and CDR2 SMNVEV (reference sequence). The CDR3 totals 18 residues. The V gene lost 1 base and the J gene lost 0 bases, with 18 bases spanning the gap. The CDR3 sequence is CASSLFPQVTLMNTEAFF. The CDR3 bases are TGTGCCAGCAGTTTATTCCCACAGGTCACCTTGATGAACACTGAAGCTTTCTTT.